The 30 T cell receptor beta chains listed next were all sequenced from one sample in a study of spatial heterogeneity in lung cancer. Time point in this sample: blood at routine non-recurrence follow-up after resection. The authors sequenced whole RNA from tumor, nontumor lung or frozen PBMC without sorting. TCRdb recomputed calls from the 5' RACE reads with MiXCR, one row per CDR3 protein. This sample has some 120,000 distinct CDR3 sequences; about 12% occur once, and the top ten carry about 15%. Sequences were derived from PBMCs, sampled at follow-up. Receptors originate from a male donor with early-stage non-small cell lung cancer.

This clonotype was observed a handful of times. The chain is built from TRBV29-1 and TRBJ2-7; D gene unclear. Trimming took off 4 bases at V and 7 bases at J, with 14 bases between the two ends. This CDR3 comprises 12 residues. Looked up from germline, CDR1 is SQVTM and CDR2 is ANQGSEA. The CDR3 DNA follows: TGCAGCGTTGGCGAACGTGTGTGGGAGCAGTACTTC. The encoded protein is CSVGERVWEQYF.

This clonotype occurred a few times. This sequence joins TRBV7-2 and TRBJ2-2; unclear D gene. The V end lost 2 bases, the J end lost 0 bases, and 7 bases lay between the germline ends. Germline CDR1 is SGHTA and CDR2 is FQGNSA. The CDR3 spans 15 residues. The CDR3 spells CASSLQVSNTGELFF. In DNA form, the CDR3 reads TGTGCCAGCAGCTTACAGGTCTCGAACACCGGGGAGCTGTTTTTT.

The sample holds many counts of this clonotype. The V and J genes are TRBV6-1 and TRBJ2-3, with 9 bases identical to TRBD2. Germline assignment: CDR1 MNHNS and CDR2 SASEGT. The junction had 5 bases not matched to a gene; V was cut back by 7 bases and J by 3 bases. This CDR3 spans 14 amino acids. The CDR3 spells CASTERGATDTQYF. CDR3 bases: TGTGCCAGCACTGAGCGGGGGGCTACAGATACGCAGTATTTT.

This clonotype was seen repeatedly, ten times or more. This chain joins TRBV5-1 and TRBJ2-5, with TRBD1 matching 8 bases. Germline V gene lookup returns CDR1 SGHRS and CDR2 YFSETQ. The CDR3 runs to 15 residues. Trimming cost V 4 bases and J 3 bases; bases outside gene matches: 8. The CDR3 here is CASSPRQGKEETQYF. In DNA form, the CDR3 reads TGCGCCAGCAGCCCGCGACAGGGGAAGGAAGAGACCCAGTACTTC.

The chain couples TRBV29-1 to TRBJ1-1; perhaps TRBD1 as D (6 bases). The CDR3 runs 13 residues. V lost 0 bases and J lost 5, with 10 bases in between. CDR1 SQVTM and CDR2 ANQGSEA come from the germline V gene. As DNA, the CDR3 is TGCAGCGTTGAAGATCGAGGGGGAACTGAAGCTTTCTTT. Its protein is CSVEDRGGTEAFF.

The chain uses TRBV5-1 and TRBJ2-7, with D tentatively TRBD1 (6 bases). The CDR3 runs to 13 residues. Trimming took 2 bases from V and 7 from J, leaving 13 bases between them. Germline assignment: CDR1 SGHRS and CDR2 YFSETQ. In DNA, the CDR3 is TGCGCCAGCAGCTTCCCAGGGGTTGATGAGCAGTACTTC. This sequence encodes CASSFPGVDEQYF.

V is TRBV19 and J is TRBJ2-7; a weak D match, TRBD2 (5 bases). Looked up from germline, CDR1 is LNHDA and CDR2 is SQIVND (reference sequence). The CDR3 has 13 residues. Trimming shortened V by 4 bases and J by 6 bases, and 13 bases separated the two germline ends. The CDR3 sequence: CASSTSRASEQYF. Here the CDR3 DNA reads TGTGCCAGTAGTACCTCGAGGGCGAGCGAGCAGTACTTC.

This clonotype showed up just a few times. The gene calls are TRBV28 and TRBJ1-1; D remains ambiguous. Germline assignment: CDR1 MDHEN and CDR2 SYDVKM. Deletions cut 1 base from V and 7 bases from J, with 7 bases between. There are 12 residues in the CDR3. Here the CDR3 reads CASSLSQNEAFF. The CDR3 DNA follows: TGTGCCAGCAGTTTATCCCAGAATGAAGCTTTCTTT.

This clonotype was seen a handful of times. V usage is TRBV20-1 and J usage is TRBJ1-1, with a tentative D call TRBD1 (5 bases). Trimming removed 6 bases from V and 5 bases from J, with 16 bases in between. Germline V gene data show CDR1 as DFQATT and CDR2 as SNEGSKA (reference sequence). CDR3 length: 13 residues. The CDR3, as DNA: TGCAGTGCCCCCAGGGAAAAAGGGACTGAAGCTTTCTTT. Its translation: CSAPREKGTEAFF.

The V and J genes are TRBV10-3 and TRBJ2-1; TRBD1 or TRBD2 may be the D gene (5 bases each). This CDR3 is built from 11 residues. Germline V gene sequence: CDR1 ENHRY, CDR2 SYGVKD. Trimming removed 6 bases from V and 10 bases from J, with 10 bases in between. CDR3 bases: TGTGCCATCAGGGGGGATGGGGAGCAGTTCTTC. Protein product: CAIRGDGEQFF.

This clonotype showed up just a few times. The chain carries TRBV3-1 and TRBJ1-3; D gene uncertain. Germline loops: CDR1 LGHDT, CDR2 YNNKEL (reference sequence). V was trimmed by 1 base and J by 1 base, leaving 11 bases between them. This CDR3 region has 16 residues. The CDR3 loop reads CASSQAGPLSGNTIYF. The CDR3 region has the DNA TGTGCCAGCAGCCAAGCTGGCCCTCTTTCTGGAAACACCATATATTTT. The full variable domain, completed using reference TRBV3-1 and TRBJ1-3, is DTAVSQTPKYLVTQMGNDKSIKCEQNLGHDTMYWYKQDSKKFLKIMFSYNNKELIINETVPNRFSPKSPDKAHLNLHINSLELGDSAVYFCASSQAGPLSGNTIYFGEGSWLTVV.

The chain links TRBV2 to TRBJ2-3; D possibly corresponds to TRBD2 (6 bases). The CDR3 runs to 14 residues. Trimming took off 8 bases at V and 4 bases at J, with 16 bases between the two ends. The germline V gene encodes CDR1 SNHLY and CDR2 FYNNEI. The CDR3 bases are TGTGCCAGCGTGCAGACTAGAAACTCAGATACGCAGTATTTT. The encoded protein is CASVQTRNSDTQYF. The whole variable domain, filled in from reference TRBV2 and TRBJ2-3, reads EPEVTQTPSHQVTQMGQEVILRCVPISNHLYFYWYRQILGQKVEFLVSFYNNEISEKSEIFDDQFSVERPDGSNFTLKIRSTKLEDSAMYFCASVQTRNSDTQYFGPGTRLTVL.

This clonotype came up many times. The rearrangement joins TRBV12-3 or TRBV12-4 to TRBJ2-5, with 7 nucleotides matching TRBD1. CDR3 size: 15 residues. J gave up 2 bases and V 1 base, and 4 bases lay outside the gene matches. The CDR3 protein is CASSLGDSAQETQYF. In DNA, the CDR3 is TGTGCCAGCAGTTTAGGGGACAGTGCTCAAGAGACCCAGTACTTC.

J is TRBJ1-6 and V is TRBV20-1; 8 nucleotides line up with TRBD1. This CDR3 is 16 amino acids long. The germline V gene has CDR1 DFQATT and CDR2 SNEGSKA (reference sequence). V lost 2 bases, J lost 5 bases, and 8 bases stayed unmatched. CDR3 nucleotides: TGCAGTGCTAGAACGACCGGGACAGGCAATAATTCACCCCTCCACTTT. Amino acids: CSARTTGTGNNSPLHF.

There are many counts of this clonotype. The chain is built from TRBV7-2 and TRBJ1-4; D call uncertain. V gave up 6 bases and J gave up 7 bases, with 18 bases separating them. This CDR3 has 15 residues. Looked up from germline, CDR1 is SGHTA and CDR2 is FQGNSA. The CDR3 region is CASSQTAPVGEKLFF. DNA for the CDR3: TGTGCCAGCAGTCAAACAGCGCCGGTCGGTGAAAAACTGTTTTTT.

This clonotype turned up a few times. The CDR3, as DNA: TGTGCCAGCAGCCGAGCGCCCACTGGGGGTGAAAAACTGTTTTTT. Residues: CASSRAPTGGEKLFF. The V and J genes are TRBV12-3 or TRBV12-4 and TRBJ1-4; the D gene is possibly TRBD1 (5 bases). The CDR3 contains 15 residues. Trimming cost V 6 bases and J 7 bases, with 18 bases left between them.

This clonotype came up many times. The rearrangement joins TRBV12-3 or TRBV12-4 to TRBJ1-5, with TRBD1 identical over 8 bases. After removal of 4 bases from V and 7 bases from J, the junction contained 9 bases not matched to a gene. The CDR3 runs 15 residues. Here the CDR3 reads CASSSAGTGRQPQHF. CDR3 coding DNA: TGTGCCAGCAGTTCCGCCGGGACAGGTCGACAGCCCCAGCATTTT.

This clonotype was counted many times. The chain links TRBV12-3 or TRBV12-4 to TRBJ2-1; D gene ambiguous. The CDR3 is 8 amino acids. V lost 7 bases and J lost 11, with 3 bases in between. CDR3 DNA: TGTGCCAGCACCCAGCAGTTCTTC. Its protein product is CASTQQFF.

This clonotype was counted between two and nine times. The chain couples TRBV4-2 to TRBJ1-1, with TRBD1 matching over 7 bases. Germline loops: CDR1 LGHNA, CDR2 YNFKEQ. The CDR3 is 15 amino acids. Unmatched junction bases numbered 8, after V lost 4 bases and J lost 3 bases. CDR3 sequence: CASSLGQVRDTEAFF. CDR3 in DNA: TGTGCCAGCAGCCTAGGACAGGTCCGGGACACTGAAGCTTTCTTT.

Concerning this clonotype: The junction and the germline gene differ at one end; a read error may be behind it. This sequence joins TRBV7-7 and TRBJ2-3; 11 bases agree with TRBD2. CDR3 length: 17 amino acids. Germline V CDR1 and CDR2: SSHAT, FNYEAQ (reference sequence). The CDR3 DNA reads TGTGCTAGCAGCCCTGGGCCGGGACTAGCGGGCACAGATACGCAGTATTTT. Residues: CASSPGPGLAGTDTQYF.

This clonotype was detected only a few times. The chain is built from TRBV6-2 or TRBV6-3 and TRBJ1-1; perhaps TRBD1 as D (5 bases). The CDR3 loop spans 16 amino acids. With 6 bases removed from V and 0 bases from J, the gap between germline ends came to 17 bases. Germline CDR1 MNHEY, CDR2 SVGEGT. The CDR3 nucleotides are TGTGCCAGCAGAGCGGGTTCAGGGCAGATGAACACTGAAGCTTTCTTT. This translates into CASRAGSGQMNTEAFF.

This rearrangement joins TRBV3-1 to TRBJ2-1; TRBD1 matches 9 bases. CDR3 length: 16 residues. CDR1 is LGHDT, CDR2 YNNKEL, per germline (reference sequence). J was trimmed by 3 bases and V by 0 bases; bases with no gene match: 3. The CDR3 coding sequence is TGTGCCAGCAGCCAAGATCAGGGACAGGGCTACAATGAGCAGTTCTTC. Residues: CASSQDQGQGYNEQFF.

This clonotype has at least ten counts. The chain couples TRBV9 to TRBJ1-1; a weak D match, TRBD1 (5 bases). Trimming left V 0 bases short and J 6 bases short, with 12 bases between. Germline CDR1 reads SGDLS; CDR2 reads YYNGEE. CDR3 length: 14 residues. The DNA for the CDR3 is TGTGCCAGCAGCGTAGATCAGGGTAGTTCTGAAGCTTTCTTT. Its translation is CASSVDQGSSEAFF.

This clonotype was seen more than once but under ten times. CDR3 in amino acids: CASRRTGTGELFF. The CDR3 DNA sequence: TGTGCCAGCAGACGGACAGGGACCGGGGAGCTGTTTTTT. The J gene is TRBJ2-2, the V gene TRBV28; TRBD1 aligns across 8 bases. Germline CDR1 MDHEN, CDR2 SYDVKM. V was clipped by 6 bases and J by 5 bases; unmatched bases: 2. The CDR3 is 13 amino acids.

This clonotype has just a few counts. The rearrangement joins TRBV24-1 to TRBJ2-5; D is ambiguous. The length of the CDR3 is 14 residues. The germline V gene has CDR1 KGHDR and CDR2 SFDVKD. The V gene lost 3 bases and the J gene lost 7 bases, with 14 bases spanning the gap. The CDR3 here is CATSDPGAETTQYF. The CDR3 bases are TGTGCCACCAGTGATCCCGGAGCCGAGACGACCCAGTACTTC.

The rearrangement links TRBV28 to TRBJ1-1, with D unresolved. This CDR3 comprises 12 residues. V lost 6 bases and J 3 bases, leaving 8 bases between the germline ends. Germline CDR1 and CDR2: MDHEN and SYDVKM. The CDR3 protein is CASRQVDTEAFF. As DNA, the CDR3 is TGTGCCAGCAGGCAGGTGGACACTGAAGCTTTCTTT.

Only a few counts were recorded for this clonotype. The J gene is TRBJ2-3, the V gene TRBV2; the D gene is possibly TRBD1 (5 bases). V was trimmed by 3 bases and J by 2 bases, leaving 12 bases between them. Per the germline V gene, CDR1 is SNHLY and CDR2 is FYNNEI. This CDR3 spans 15 amino acids. In DNA form, the CDR3 reads TGTGCCAGCAGTGACAGGGTTCAAAACACAGATACGCAGTATTTT. Translated: CASSDRVQNTDTQYF.

This clonotype came up a few times. This rearrangement joins TRBV3-1 to TRBJ1-2; no definite D call. Deletions cut 4 bases from V and 4 bases from J, with 7 bases between. Germline-derived CDR1 and CDR2 are LGHDT and YNNKEL (reference sequence). CDR3 length: 12 amino acids. CDR3 loop: CASSRLTYGYTF. The CDR3 bases are TGTGCCAGCAGCCGCCTCACCTATGGCTACACCTTC.

V gene TRBV10-3 combines with J gene TRBJ1-2, with 9 bases identical to TRBD1. Germline CDR1 reads ENHRY; CDR2 reads SYGVKD. The CDR3 spans 13 residues. The junction had 9 bases not matched to a gene; V was cut back by 9 bases and J by 7 bases. The CDR3, as DNA: TGTGCCATTTGGACAGGGGCATCGGTTGGCTACACCTTC. Translation: CAIWTGASVGYTF.

Ten or more counts support this clonotype. The genes are TRBV10-3 and TRBJ2-2; 7 positions match TRBD1. Trimming at V came to 7 bases and at J to 7 bases, leaving 6 bases not matched to a gene. The germline V gene encodes CDR1 ENHRY and CDR2 SYGVKD. This CDR3 has 13 amino acids. The CDR3 DNA sequence: TGTGCCATCAAAGGAAGGGGGCTCGGGGAGCTGTTTTTT. It specifies CAIKGRGLGELFF.